Listed here are 3 T cell receptor beta chains from one sample, sequenced in a study of CD8+ T cells in alopecia areata. cDNA prepared by RNA extraction and subsequent reverse transcription served as the template for sequencing. TCRdb's table, derived via immunoSEQ multiplex PCR, lists solely in-frame clones and lacks some. This table has over 200,000 clones, around three fifths appearing once. The source material was CD4+ T cells sorted from blood, sampled at week 0. The origin of the receptors is a human donor with alopecia areata.

The rearrangement links TRBV10-3 to TRBJ1-2, with 8 bases identical to TRBD1. There are 15 residues in the CDR3. CDR1 and CDR2 (germline): ENHRY, SYGVKD. J was trimmed by 0 bases and V by 7 bases; bases with no gene match: 7. The CDR3 loop reads CAIKGDRRANYGYTF. In nucleotides, the CDR3 is TGTGCCATCAAAGGGGACAGGAGAGCTAACTATGGCTACACCTTC.

The CDR3 DNA follows: TGTGCCAGTAGTCGGCAGACAGGGAACAACTATGGCTACACCTTC. Amino acid sequence: CASSRQTGNNYGYTF. This chain connects TRBV19 to TRBJ1-2, with 7 bases identical to TRBD1. Germline loops: CDR1 LNHDA, CDR2 SQIVND (reference sequence). CDR3 length equals 15 residues. The junction had 8 bases not matched to a gene; V was cut back by 5 bases and J by 2 bases.

V usage is TRBV7-2 and J usage is TRBJ1-6; D may be TRBD1 (5 bases). V shed 8 bases and J shed 14 bases, with 13 bases lying between them. Germline CDR1 SGHTA, CDR2 FQGNSA. This CDR3 is built from 11 residues. CDR3 nucleotides: TGTGCCAGCGGGAACAGGTGGGCCCTCCACTTT. It specifies CASGNRWALHF.